The rows below give T cell receptor beta chains drawn from one sample of a study of blood T cell repertoires in COVID-19. Method: immunoSEQ multiplex PCR; TCRdb's copy keeps in-frame clones and lacks some. The sample holds under 400,000 clones, around nine tenths seen once. The sequencing input was PBMCs or T cells enriched from blood (not recorded which). The source is a woman in her twenties or thirties who had been exposed to COVID-19. CDR3s include the opening cysteine and the closing phenylalanine or tryptophan. A D gene is named only where the DNA matches it firmly. Clone size is stated in some rows and not others, as once, few, many or a class when expanded.

abundance: -; d_gene: -; j_gene: TRBJ2-5; v_gene: TRBV10-2; CDR3nt: TGCGCCAGCAGCATAAATCAAATGAGATACCAAGAGACCCAGTACTTC; CDR3aa: CASSINQMRYQETQYF
abundance: -; d_gene: -; j_gene: TRBJ2-3; v_gene: TRBV10-1; CDR3nt: TGCGCCAGCAGGCCGGAGAACACAGATACGCAGTATTTT; CDR3aa: CASRPENTDTQYF
abundance: few; d_gene: TRBD1; j_gene: TRBJ2-2; v_gene: TRBV5-1; CDR3nt: TGCGCCAGCAGCGTCGGACAGGGGGCTTACACCGGGGAGCTGTTTTTT; CDR3aa: CASSVGQGAYTGELFF
abundance: -; d_gene: TRBD2; j_gene: TRBJ2-7; v_gene: TRBV5-6; CDR3nt: TGTGCCAGCAGCTTGGCTCGGACTAGCGGGATTCCCTTACTCTACGAGCAGTACTTC; CDR3aa: CASSLARTSGIPLLYEQYF
abundance: -; d_gene: -; j_gene: TRBJ1-6; v_gene: TRBV2; CDR3nt: TGTGCCAGCAGTGACAGGGGCTATAATTCACCCCTCCACTTT; CDR3aa: CASSDRGYNSPLHF
abundance: -; d_gene: TRBD1; j_gene: TRBJ2-2; v_gene: TRBV5-4; CDR3nt: TGTGCCAGCAGCTTCTCGCAGGGGGTACCCCTCGGCGGGGAGCTGTTTTTT; CDR3aa: CASSFSQGVPLGGELFF
abundance: -; d_gene: -; j_gene: TRBJ2-7; v_gene: TRBV24-1; CDR3nt: TGTGCCACCAGTGATATCAGGGACGAGCAGTACTTC; CDR3aa: CATSDIRDEQYF
abundance: -; d_gene: -; j_gene: TRBJ1-2; v_gene: TRBV6-5; CDR3nt: TGTGCCAGCAAGACAGCCACTAACTATGGCTACACCTTC; CDR3aa: CASKTATNYGYTF
abundance: few; d_gene: -; j_gene: TRBJ2-4; v_gene: TRBV2; CDR3nt: TGTGCCAGCAGTAGATCCCAGGCCAAAAACATTCAGTACTTC; CDR3aa: CASSRSQAKNIQYF
abundance: -; d_gene: TRBD2; j_gene: TRBJ2-7; v_gene: TRBV5-1; CDR3nt: TGCGCCAGCAGCTTGGCCTCCCGGCTAGCGGGGTACGAGCAGTACTTC; CDR3aa: CASSLASRLAGYEQYF
abundance: -; d_gene: -; j_gene: TRBJ2-1; v_gene: TRBV2; CDR3nt: TGTGCCAGCAGGGGCAGGGATGATGAGCAGTTCTTC; CDR3aa: CASRGRDDEQFF
abundance: -; d_gene: -; j_gene: TRBJ2-3; v_gene: TRBV19; CDR3nt: TGTGCCAGTAAACAGGGAACAGATACGCAGTATTTT; CDR3aa: CASKQGTDTQYF
abundance: -; d_gene: TRBD1; j_gene: TRBJ2-5; v_gene: TRBV5-1; CDR3nt: TGCGCCAGCAGCTTTCCCATCGGACAGGGGGCCCAAGAGACCCAGTACTTC; CDR3aa: CASSFPIGQGAQETQYF
abundance: -; d_gene: -; j_gene: TRBJ2-1; v_gene: TRBV15; CDR3nt: TGTGCCACCAGCAGAGATCTGCGCGGAGGATACAATGAGCAGTTCTTC; CDR3aa: CATSRDLRGGYNEQFF
abundance: -; d_gene: TRBD1; j_gene: TRBJ1-2; v_gene: TRBV19; CDR3nt: TGTGCCAGTAGTGCCGACAGGGCCGAGAGGTCCTTC; CDR3aa: CASSADRAERSF
abundance: -; d_gene: -; j_gene: TRBJ2-7; v_gene: TRBV7-9; CDR3nt: TGTGCCAGCAGCACTGGACACCCAGCCTACGAGCAGTACTTC; CDR3aa: CASSTGHPAYEQYF
abundance: -; d_gene: TRBD1; j_gene: TRBJ1-3; v_gene: TRBV19; CDR3nt: TGTGCCAGTAGTAACCGACAGGGGGCGAGTGGAAACACCATATATTTT; CDR3aa: CASSNRQGASGNTIYF
abundance: -; d_gene: -; j_gene: TRBJ2-5; v_gene: TRBV7-6; CDR3nt: TGTGCCAGCAGCTTAGGCTCCAGGGGCCAAGAGACCCAGTACTTC; CDR3aa: CASSLGSRGQETQYF
abundance: -; d_gene: TRBD2; j_gene: TRBJ2-1; v_gene: TRBV5-4; CDR3nt: TGTGCCAGCAGCTTGGAGGGACTAGCGGGAGGGCCCTCAAACAATGAGCAGTTCTTC; CDR3aa: CASSLEGLAGGPSNNEQFF
abundance: -; d_gene: TRBD1; j_gene: TRBJ2-3; v_gene: TRBV7-9; CDR3nt: TGTGCCAGCAGCTTACCGCCGGGACAGGGTTACACAGATACGCAGTATTTT; CDR3aa: CASSLPPGQGYTDTQYF
abundance: -; d_gene: -; j_gene: TRBJ1-1; v_gene: TRBV15; CDR3nt: TGTGCCACCAGCAGAGATCGGGGTGATGAAGCTTTCTTT; CDR3aa: CATSRDRGDEAFF
abundance: -; d_gene: -; j_gene: TRBJ2-7; v_gene: TRBV11-2; CDR3nt: TGTGCCAGCAGCTTAACAGACTACGAGCAGTACTTC; CDR3aa: CASSLTDYEQYF
abundance: -; d_gene: -; j_gene: TRBJ2-1; v_gene: TRBV10-2; CDR3nt: TGCGCCAGCAGTGATTCCAGCGGGCTAAGAAATGAGCAGTTCTTC; CDR3aa: CASSDSSGLRNEQFF
abundance: -; d_gene: TRBD2; j_gene: TRBJ2-7; v_gene: TRBV12-5; CDR3nt: TGTGCTAGTGGTTTGGTACTGGCGCTAGCGGAAACAACCTACGAGCAGTACTTC; CDR3aa: CASGLVLALAETTYEQYF
abundance: -; d_gene: -; j_gene: TRBJ2-1; v_gene: TRBV7-3; CDR3nt: TGTGCCAGCAGCTTAGTCCCGGGACAGTATACCAATAGCGGGCAGTTCTTC; CDR3aa: CASSLVPGQYTNSGQFF
abundance: -; d_gene: -; j_gene: TRBJ1-1; v_gene: TRBV18; CDR3nt: TGTGCCAGCTCACGACGACAGGTCTTGAACACTGAAGCTTTCTTT; CDR3aa: CASSRRQVLNTEAFF
abundance: -; d_gene: -; j_gene: TRBJ2-7; v_gene: TRBV7-9; CDR3nt: TGTGCCAGCAGCTTCTATGCAGGGTCAGTCGACGAGCAGTACTTC; CDR3aa: CASSFYAGSVDEQYF
abundance: few; d_gene: -; j_gene: TRBJ2-5; v_gene: TRBV9; CDR3nt: TGTGCCAGCAGCGTAGCGTCTAACCAAGAGACCCAGTACTTC; CDR3aa: CASSVASNQETQYF
abundance: -; d_gene: -; j_gene: TRBJ1-6; v_gene: TRBV15; CDR3nt: TGTGCCACCAGCAGAGACAGGGTAAATTCACCCCTCCACTTT; CDR3aa: CATSRDRVNSPLHF
abundance: -; d_gene: TRBD2; j_gene: TRBJ2-1; v_gene: TRBV7-8; CDR3nt: TGTGCCAGCAGCTTAAATGGGCATCCTAGCGGGAGGGCCTCCTACAATGAGCAGTTCTTC; CDR3aa: CASSLNGHPSGRASYNEQFF
abundance: -; d_gene: -; j_gene: TRBJ2-7; v_gene: TRBV23-1; CDR3nt: TGCGCCAGCAGTCATTACCAGGGGTTAAGGACCTACGAGCAGTACTTC; CDR3aa: CASSHYQGLRTYEQYF
abundance: -; d_gene: -; j_gene: TRBJ1-2; v_gene: TRBV12-3/TRBV12-4; CDR3nt: TGTGCCAGCACCTCACAGGCTTTTGGCTACACCTTC; CDR3aa: CASTSQAFGYTF
abundance: -; d_gene: -; j_gene: TRBJ1-6; v_gene: TRBV14; CDR3nt: TGTGCCAGCAGCGCGAAGGGGATGAATAATTCACCCCTCCACTTT; CDR3aa: CASSAKGMNNSPLHF
abundance: once; d_gene: TRBD1; j_gene: TRBJ1-1; v_gene: TRBV19; CDR3nt: TGTGCCAGTAGTTTCCGGGACAGGGCGGGCGCTGAAGCTTTCTTT; CDR3aa: CASSFRDRAGAEAFF
abundance: -; d_gene: TRBD1; j_gene: TRBJ1-2; v_gene: TRBV27; CDR3nt: TGTGCCAGCAGTCCGAGACAGGGGGCGATAGGCTACACCTTC; CDR3aa: CASSPRQGAIGYTF
abundance: once; d_gene: -; j_gene: TRBJ2-3; v_gene: TRBV29-1; CDR3nt: TGCAGCGTTGAAGGTTATAGGGGGATGACAGATACGCAGTATTTT; CDR3aa: CSVEGYRGMTDTQYF
abundance: -; d_gene: TRBD1; j_gene: TRBJ2-7; v_gene: TRBV3-1/TRBV3-2; CDR3nt: TGTGCCAGCAGCCTCGCGACCACCGGGACAGGGGCTGGGGAGCAGTACTTC; CDR3aa: CASSLATTGTGAGEQYF
abundance: -; d_gene: -; j_gene: TRBJ1-2; v_gene: TRBV30; CDR3nt: TGTGCCTGGAGTGATGCGTCAGGCTATGGCTACACCTTC; CDR3aa: CAWSDASGYGYTF
abundance: -; d_gene: -; j_gene: TRBJ2-1; v_gene: TRBV3-1/TRBV3-2; CDR3nt: TGTGCCAGCAGCCAAGGCTCGGGGTTCTACAATGAGCAGTTCTTC; CDR3aa: CASSQGSGFYNEQFF
abundance: once; d_gene: TRBD1; j_gene: TRBJ1-1; v_gene: TRBV24-1; CDR3nt: TGTGCCACCAGTAGGACAGGGAACACTGAAGCTTTCTTT; CDR3aa: CATSRTGNTEAFF
abundance: once; d_gene: -; j_gene: TRBJ1-1; v_gene: TRBV3-1/TRBV3-2; CDR3nt: TGTGCCAGCAGCCCCGGGGGGGCAGCTTTCTTT; CDR3aa: CASSPGGAAFF
abundance: -; d_gene: -; j_gene: TRBJ2-5; v_gene: TRBV5-1; CDR3nt: TGCGCCAGCAGCGATGGGGGGGGCGAGGAGACCCAGTACTTC; CDR3aa: CASSDGGGEETQYF
abundance: -; d_gene: -; j_gene: TRBJ2-7; v_gene: TRBV7-2; CDR3nt: TGTGCCAGCAGCCCCGTGGGGCAGGGGATTGGCGAGCAGTACTTC; CDR3aa: CASSPVGQGIGEQYF
abundance: -; d_gene: TRBD2; j_gene: TRBJ2-1; v_gene: TRBV20-1; CDR3nt: TGCAGTGCTAGTACCCTAGCGGGAGCTCTGGGGAATGAGCAGTTCTTC; CDR3aa: CSASTLAGALGNEQFF
abundance: -; d_gene: TRBD2; j_gene: TRBJ2-3; v_gene: TRBV18; CDR3nt: TGTGCCAGCTCACCCCCGGGGGGGGCTAGCACAGATACGCAGTATTTT; CDR3aa: CASSPPGGASTDTQYF
abundance: once; d_gene: -; j_gene: TRBJ1-5; v_gene: TRBV7-2; CDR3nt: TGTGCCAGCAGCTTGTATCCCGAGAGCAATCAGCCCCAGCATTTT; CDR3aa: CASSLYPESNQPQHF
abundance: -; d_gene: TRBD1; j_gene: TRBJ1-2; v_gene: TRBV27; CDR3nt: TGTGCCAGCAGGGTGGGACAGTGGTACTATGGCTACACCTTC; CDR3aa: CASRVGQWYYGYTF
abundance: -; d_gene: -; j_gene: TRBJ2-5; v_gene: TRBV3-1/TRBV3-2; CDR3nt: TGTGCCAGCAGCCAAGGTGGCTCAGTCCAAGAGACCCAGTACTTC; CDR3aa: CASSQGGSVQETQYF